This T cell receptor beta chain was sequenced for a study of blood T cell repertoires in COVID-19. V was clipped by 3 bases and J by 5 bases; unmatched bases: 4. The CDR3 spans 14 residues. The germline V gene has CDR1 LNHDA and CDR2 SQIVND (reference sequence). Methods used by the authors: Estimates of nucleated cell counts were drawn from the amplification of reference gene primers. Assay: immunoSEQ multiplex PCR; the TCRdb copy retains only in-frame clones and omits some. That table furnishes V, J and clone size, whereas the DNA furnished D and trimming. The data contain under 150,000 clones, around 87% of them singletons.

The receptor's source is a woman between 45 and 60 years old who had recovered from COVID-19. The specimen was peripheral blood. V usage is TRBV19 and J usage is TRBJ1-5; 7 nucleotides align to TRBD1. CDR3 in DNA: TGTGCCAGTAGTATCGGGGACAGTCATCAGCCCCAGCATTTT. It encodes CASSIGDSHQPQHF.